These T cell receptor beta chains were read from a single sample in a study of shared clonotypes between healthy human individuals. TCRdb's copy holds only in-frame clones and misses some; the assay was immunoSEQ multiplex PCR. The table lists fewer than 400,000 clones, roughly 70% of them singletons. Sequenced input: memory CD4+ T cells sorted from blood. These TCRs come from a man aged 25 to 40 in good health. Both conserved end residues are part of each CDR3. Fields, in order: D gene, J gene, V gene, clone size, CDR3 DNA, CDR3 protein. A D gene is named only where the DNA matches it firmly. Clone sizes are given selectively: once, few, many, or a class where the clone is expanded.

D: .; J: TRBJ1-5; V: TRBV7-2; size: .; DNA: TGTGCCAGCAGCTTAAGTAGCAATCAGCCCCAGCATTTT; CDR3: CASSLSSNQPQHF
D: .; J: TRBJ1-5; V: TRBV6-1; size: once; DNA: TGTGCCAGCAGTGAGTCCTTCAATCAGCCCCAGCATTTT; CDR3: CASSESFNQPQHF
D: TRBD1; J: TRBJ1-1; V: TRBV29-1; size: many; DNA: TGCAGCGCACAACCGGGACAGGGGGACACTGAAGCTTTCTTT; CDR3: CSAQPGQGDTEAFF
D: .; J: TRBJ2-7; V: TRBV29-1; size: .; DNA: TGCAGCGTTGGGGAGATCAGCTCCTACGAGCAGTACTTC; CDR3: CSVGEISSYEQYF
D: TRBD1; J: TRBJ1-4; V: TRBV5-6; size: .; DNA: TGTGCCAGCAGCCGCCTTTTGACAGGGACTAATGAAAAACTGTTTTTT; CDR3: CASSRLLTGTNEKLFF
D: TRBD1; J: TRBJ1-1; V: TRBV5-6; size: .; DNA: TGTGCCAGCAGCCCCCGCCCAGGGGGTTGGGGGAACACTGAAGCTTTCTTT; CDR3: CASSPRPGGWGNTEAFF
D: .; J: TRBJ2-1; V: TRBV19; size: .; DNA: TGTGCCAGTAGTACCCCGACAGGTCCTAGTGGGTTCAATGAGCAGTTCTTC; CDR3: CASSTPTGPSGFNEQFF
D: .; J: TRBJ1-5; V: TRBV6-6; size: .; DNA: TGTGCCAGCAACCCACAGGGTTGGGAGCCCCAGCATTTT; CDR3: CASNPQGWEPQHF
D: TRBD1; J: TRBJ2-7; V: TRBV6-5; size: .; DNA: TGTGCCAGCAGTTACATTACAGGGGTGAGCTCCTACGAGCAGTACTTC; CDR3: CASSYITGVSSYEQYF
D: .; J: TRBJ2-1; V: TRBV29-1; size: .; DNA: TGCAGCGTTGTCTCCGGGGTTGAGCAGTTCTTC; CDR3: CSVVSGVEQFF
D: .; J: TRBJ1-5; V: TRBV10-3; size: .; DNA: TGTGCCATCGCCGGTCAGGGGATCAATCAGCCCCAGCATTTT; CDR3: CAIAGQGINQPQHF
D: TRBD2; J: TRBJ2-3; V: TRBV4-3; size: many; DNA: TGCGCCAGCAGCCAAGACCCCCCCCTGACTAGCGGGAACACAGATACGCAGTATTTT; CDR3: CASSQDPPLTSGNTDTQYF
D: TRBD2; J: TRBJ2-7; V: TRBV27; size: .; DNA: TGTGCCAGCCTCGACGATGGGGCTAGCGGGAGAAAACCCTACGAGCAGTACTTC; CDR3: CASLDDGASGRKPYEQYF
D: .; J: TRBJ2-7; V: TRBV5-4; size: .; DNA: TGTGCCAGCAGCTTGGATCCGGGAGACTGGAACGAGCAGTACTTC; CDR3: CASSLDPGDWNEQYF
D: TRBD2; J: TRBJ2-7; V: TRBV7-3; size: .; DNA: TGTGCCAGCAGCACCGGACTAGCGGGACACGAGCAGTACTTC; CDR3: CASSTGLAGHEQYF
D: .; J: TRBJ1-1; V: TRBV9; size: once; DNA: TGTGCCAGCAGCGCACAGCAGGAGAACACTGAAGCTTTCTTT; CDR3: CASSAQQENTEAFF
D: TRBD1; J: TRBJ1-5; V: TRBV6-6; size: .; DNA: TGTGCCAGCAGTTACCGGGACAGTTATAGCAATCAGCCCCAGCATTTT; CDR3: CASSYRDSYSNQPQHF
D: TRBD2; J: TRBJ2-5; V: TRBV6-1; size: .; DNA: TGTGCCAGCAGTGCAGCGGGACTAGCGAGACAAGAGACCCAGTACTTC; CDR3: CASSAAGLARQETQYF
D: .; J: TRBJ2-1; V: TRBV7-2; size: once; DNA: TGTGCCAGCAGCTTCTCCTATTACAATGAGCAGTTCTTC; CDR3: CASSFSYYNEQFF
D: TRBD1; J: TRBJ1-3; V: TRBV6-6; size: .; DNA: TGTGCCAGCAGTTACGGGACAGTCTCTGGAAACACCATATATTTT; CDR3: CASSYGTVSGNTIYF
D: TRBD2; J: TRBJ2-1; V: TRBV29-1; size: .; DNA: TGCAGCGTGCTGGGCGGGAGGGGATACAATGAGCAGTTCTTC; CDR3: CSVLGGRGYNEQFF
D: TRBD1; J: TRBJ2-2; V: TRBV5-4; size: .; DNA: TGTGCCAGCAGCCCTTCCGACAGGGGAAACACCGGGGAGCTGTTTTTT; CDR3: CASSPSDRGNTGELFF
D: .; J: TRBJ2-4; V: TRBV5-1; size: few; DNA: TGCGCCAGCAGCTTGGTGGGAGAAAACATTCAGTACTTC; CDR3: CASSLVGENIQYF
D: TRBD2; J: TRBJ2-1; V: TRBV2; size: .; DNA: TGTGCCACGCACCCCGGGACTAGTAATGAGCAGTTCTTC; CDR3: CATHPGTSNEQFF
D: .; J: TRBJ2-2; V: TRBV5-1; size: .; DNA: TGCGCCAGCAGCTTGTACGGTCCGAACACCGGGGAGCTGTTTTTT; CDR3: CASSLYGPNTGELFF
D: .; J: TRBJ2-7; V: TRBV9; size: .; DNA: TGTGCCAGCAGCGCCGAACCAGGGTACTCCTACGAGCAGTACTTC; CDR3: CASSAEPGYSYEQYF
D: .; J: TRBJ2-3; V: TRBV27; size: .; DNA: TGTGCCAGCAGTTTCAGGACCACTAGCACAGATACGCAGTATTTT; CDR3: CASSFRTTSTDTQYF
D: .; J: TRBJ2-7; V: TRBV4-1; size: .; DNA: TGCGCCAGCAGCCAAGATCTGTCAGGGGCCGTCTACGAGCAGTACTTC; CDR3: CASSQDLSGAVYEQYF
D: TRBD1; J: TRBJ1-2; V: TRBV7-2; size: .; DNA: TGTGCCAGCAGCTCGAGACAGGGAAACTATGGCTACACCTTC; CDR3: CASSSRQGNYGYTF
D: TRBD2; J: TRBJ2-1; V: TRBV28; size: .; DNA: TGTGCCAGCACTCCCCCTCGGACTAGCGGGTTTATATATGAGCAGTTCTTC; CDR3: CASTPPRTSGFIYEQFF
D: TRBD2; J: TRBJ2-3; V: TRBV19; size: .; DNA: TGTGCCAGTAGTATAGCGGGAGCGGGAGCAGATACGCAGTATTTT; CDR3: CASSIAGAGADTQYF
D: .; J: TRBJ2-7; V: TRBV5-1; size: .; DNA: TGCGCCAGCAGGGACCTCTTGGGCTACGAGCAGTACTTC; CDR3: CASRDLLGYEQYF
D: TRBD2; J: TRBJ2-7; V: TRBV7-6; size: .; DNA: TGTGCCAGCAGCAAGGGGACTAGCGAATACTACGAGCAGTACTTC; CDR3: CASSKGTSEYYEQYF
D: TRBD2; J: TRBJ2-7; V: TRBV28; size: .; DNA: TGTGCCAGCAGGCAGGCGGGAGGGCCTTCCTACGAGCAGTACTTC; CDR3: CASRQAGGPSYEQYF
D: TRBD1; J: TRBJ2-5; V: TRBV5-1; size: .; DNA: TGCGCCAGCAGCTTCCGAGGACAGGGCTTTCCCCAAGAGACCCAGTACTTC; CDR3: CASSFRGQGFPQETQYF
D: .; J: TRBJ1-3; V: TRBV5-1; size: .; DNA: TGCGCCAGCAGCTCGGATCTACAGAGCTCTGGAAACACCATATATTTT; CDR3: CASSSDLQSSGNTIYF
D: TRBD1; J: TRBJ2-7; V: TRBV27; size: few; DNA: TGTGCCAGCAACAGACAGGGGCCTAACTACGAGCAGTACTTC; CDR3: CASNRQGPNYEQYF